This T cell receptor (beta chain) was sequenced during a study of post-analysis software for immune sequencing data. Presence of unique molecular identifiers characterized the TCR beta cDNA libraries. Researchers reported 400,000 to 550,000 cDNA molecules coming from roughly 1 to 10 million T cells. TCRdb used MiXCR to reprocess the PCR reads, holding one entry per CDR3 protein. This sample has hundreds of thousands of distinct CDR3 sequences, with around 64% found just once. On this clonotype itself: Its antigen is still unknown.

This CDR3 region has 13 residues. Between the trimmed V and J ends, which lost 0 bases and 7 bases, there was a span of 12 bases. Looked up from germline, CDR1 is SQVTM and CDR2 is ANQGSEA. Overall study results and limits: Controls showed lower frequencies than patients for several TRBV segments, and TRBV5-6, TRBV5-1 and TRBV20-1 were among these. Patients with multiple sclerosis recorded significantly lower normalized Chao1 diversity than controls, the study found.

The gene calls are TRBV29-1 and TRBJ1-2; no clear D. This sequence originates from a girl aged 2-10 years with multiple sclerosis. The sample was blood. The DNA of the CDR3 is TGCAGCGTTGAAGAGAACGGCCGGGGTGGCTACACCTTC. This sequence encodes CSVEENGRGGYTF.